The T cell receptor (beta chain) under discussion was sequenced for a study of cytomegalovirus exposure and HLA in healthy donors (dated by TCRdb to about 2017). About the investigation overall: According to an earlier analysis of a few hundred of the donors, 150 million to 200 million T cells yielded 90 million to 140 million unique TCR beta sequences and around 280 Gb of sequence data. An early release covering 500 to 750 HLA-typed donors comprised around 300 gigabases of sequencing data and 85 million or so unique TCR sequences. The genetic ancestry cluster associated with self-reported Caucasian donors included 65% to 90% of the 300 to 450 genotyped donors. The aim of the study was to test whether cataloging public T cell receptors could identify signatures of past pathogen exposure. The study used immunosequencing to profile the T cell repertoires of 600 to 850 subjects and linked those repertoires to cytomegalovirus serostatus. In addition to the first cohort of hundreds of subjects, a separate validation cohort of approximately 110 different subjects was used. To predict cytomegalovirus infection status, the study combined high-throughput TCR immunosequencing, statistical association of individual TCRs with disease status, and machine learning. A later analysis re-examined previously published TCR beta repertoires from more than 550 donors and added high-resolution HLA genotyping to investigate patterns of TCR occurrence. Rather than using new phenotypic data, the later analysis identified candidate immune exposures from TCR beta sequences and from how often those sequences occurred across donors. An earlier analysis of approximately 580 of the donors used high-throughput TCR beta sequencing to judge whether each TCR beta V gene segment behaved as functional or pseudogenic. Donor age, sex, ethnicity and CMV serostatus were collected together with the repertoire data. Genome-wide SNP genotypes for about 65% of the roughly 670 donors were used in a later genetic analysis, which treated that subset as a discovery cohort. All discovery cohort repertoires had been generated using a single sequencing platform. HLA typing included class I and class II loci at four-digit resolution. Typing coverage differed by locus: A, B, C, DRB1 and DQB1 were typed in roughly 629-630 donors, DQA1 in 500 to 550, DPA1 in around 600, and DPB1 in 450 to 490. Several DR-DQ haplotypes were treated as single units for association and clustering because of strong linkage in the cohort. Among about 400 genotyped donors of the cohort, an average of about 220,000 unique TCR beta nucleotide sequences was sequenced per donor, of which about 19% were non-productive. Beyond this particular receptor, the publication reports: HLA typing was unavailable for some donors at each locus, so association tests used only the typed subset. In both the original and validation cohorts, the classifier was reported to diagnose cytomegalovirus status with high specificity and sensitivity. A cluster of highly shared sequence variants was judged likely to represent a technical artifact of the sequencing pipeline. Because the 87-base-pair reads could not distinguish some IMGT-functional V segments, including TRBV6-2 and TRBV6-3, those segments were excluded. A later analysis found that HLA-associated TCR beta chains were more clonally expanded and had lower generation probabilities than equally common non-associated chains. Only TCR beta chains were sequenced in this cohort, and the absence of alpha or paired-chain data limited detectable features. In the study, some 160 TCR beta chains were listed as associated with cytomegalovirus. A later genetic analysis reported fewer N-insertions in productive TCRs among donors in an Asian-associated ancestry cluster than the roughly 690-donor mean. In a later analysis, the rate of TCR association differed among HLA loci, with DRB1 alleles having the most associated TCRs and HLA-C alleles having the fewest. CMV serostatus was the only immune exposure information available for the cohort. The authors suggested that the approach could potentially be extended to other disease states and immunological phenotypes. A few of the identified cytomegalovirus-associated TCR beta chains were confirmed in vitro to be specific for cytomegalovirus antigens. Most TCR sequences were observed very rarely across donors, whereas some public TCRs were present in many individuals. V-gene and J-gene trimming of TCR beta chains was associated with a missense DCLRE1C variant in a later genetic analysis, and the association was replicated in an independent cohort. Assigning TCR associations to individual alleles was difficult when HLA alleles, especially DR and DQ, strongly co-occurred. A later analysis reported that several top co-occurrence clusters appeared linked to parvovirus B19, influenza, CMV and Epstein-Barr virus. The earlier analysis of some 560 of the donors excluded about 16 rarely observed V segments, including chromosome 9 orphons, because counts were too low. Most CMV-associated TCR beta chains appeared to be HLA-restricted in a later analysis, and the HLA associations seemed to be driven largely by CMV exposure. An earlier analysis of approximately 570 of the donors showed that most TCR beta V segments appeared in productive rearrangements either about 90% or about 30% of the time, which broadly matched IMGT annotations. Roughly uniform sequencing depth across donors was assumed in presence/absence analyses, although this assumption may not hold. A further reported finding was that TCR beta sequences accurately predicted the HLA-A and HLA-B alleles for most subjects in the first cohort. Linkage disequilibrium might explain the correlated functional status among segregating V segments, but an unknown experimental factor could not be ruled out. In a later analysis, some 17,000 TCR beta sequences were associated with specific HLA alleles at a false discovery rate of 0.05.

The germline ends are 12 bases apart after V is trimmed by 5 bases and J by 5 bases. Based on the germline V gene (reference sequence), the CDR1 and CDR2 sequences are LNHDA and SQIVND. From the cysteine up to the phenylalanine, the CDR3 has a length of 13 residues. Solely the CDR3 DNA is kept, with 39 bases framed from the first base. The cohort was made up of roughly 670 healthy bone marrow donors. At the time of sampling, all cohort members were nominally healthy, though unrecorded immune exposures were likely present. The donor tested CMV seropositive, placing the donor among the approximately 290 seropositive members of the cohort. Each donor provided a peripheral blood sample, and peripheral blood mononuclear cells were used for TCR beta sequencing. The Qiagen DNeasy Blood Extraction Kit was used to extract genomic DNA from the blood cell samples. Library preparation was by the immunoSEQ multiplex PCR assay. A mixture of 60 forward primers for TCR Vbeta segments and 13 reverse primers for TCR Jbeta segments was used in the multiplex PCR. A multiplex PCR assay on genomic DNA amplified the CDR3 region of rearranged TCR beta genes. Amplified TCR beta libraries were sequenced as 87-base-pair reads on the Illumina HiSeq System. The paper's data handling went like this. In a later analysis, tens of millions of unique TCR beta chains were counted across the approximately 670 repertoires, and roughly 10 million of these chains were shared by at least two donors. Raw reads were error-corrected and collapsed into unique sequences by a nearest-neighbor algorithm in which closely related sequences were merged to remove PCR and sequencing errors. To assign V, D and J gene segments, CDR3 sequences were aligned to IMGT reference sequences. For a sequence to be retained, a match of at least six nucleotides to both a V gene segment and a J gene segment was required. Rearrangements were classified as productive when the CDR3 lacked stop codons and remained in frame with V and J, and all other rearrangements were classified as non-productive. Following IMGT convention, CDR3 was defined as the stretch from the second conserved V-encoded cysteine up to the conserved J-encoded phenylalanine. The earlier analysis of about 620 of the donors excluded sequences that lacked an unambiguous match to a single V gene segment. In an earlier analysis of about 590 of the donors, a V segment was called functional when productive rearrangements were above 56.7%, and segregating when the standard deviation between donors exceeded 5%. A statistical classification framework was developed to diagnose cytomegalovirus status using the catalog of TCR beta chain sequences. In a later analysis, V and J genes were assigned by comparing TCR nucleotide sequences against IMGT/GENE-DB human TR gene sequences. In a later analysis, CDR3 sequences and most-parsimonious VDJ recombination scenarios were assigned using the TCRdist pipeline. In a later analysis, each TCR beta chain was defined by its CDR3 amino acid sequence together with its V-gene family, and reads without a unique V-gene family were excluded. As a way to deal with suspected cross-contamination and a sequencing artifact, a later analysis dropped under 600 nucleotide sequences that were highly shared and had low generation probability. A later analysis calculated a clonal expansion index for each public chain from normalized within-repertoire ranks of inferred template counts. In a later analysis, generation probabilities were computed with a VDJ recombination model fitted to out-of-frame rearrangements, and the resulting probabilities were checked against IGoR. A later analysis scored TCR-TCR, TCR-HLA and TCR-CMV co-occurrence with hypergeometric tests, applying a repertoire-size bias correction to TCR pairs. False discovery rates were estimated in a later analysis by permuting HLA or CMV assignments 20 times. In a later analysis, co-occurring TCRs were grouped using DBSCAN, and TCRdist sequence similarity was added for clustering within HLA-allele-positive subsets. Co-occurrence clustering excluded repertoires with fewer than 30,000 or more than 120,000 public chains, plus five with anomalous nucleotide sharing. TCRdb's version of the immuneACCESS table is confined to in-frame rearrangements and falls short of the full clone set. An unresolved V gene accounts for under half of the shortfall where checked; the remainder is of unknown origin. For V, J and clone size, that table is used; D and trimming come from the DNA. This sample lists 150,000 to 200,000 clones; more than 80% were detected once. The ten top clones hold roughly 4.9% of the sample.

In regard to this clone: Its antigen target is currently unknown. Per-base qualities were not stored, and no clone one base away is much larger.

This receptor was taken from a woman in her late teens or twenties in good health and CMV-seropositive. Sequencing was done on a sample of PBMCs. The sequence joins TRBV19 to TRBJ1-2; 5 matching bases give a weak D call of TRBD1. The DNA is as follows: TGTGCCAGTAGTTTTGACAGAGATTATGGCTACACCTTC. Translated, this gives CASSFDRDYGYTF. The entire variable domain, with the stretches around the CDR3 drawn from the reference TRBV19 and TRBJ1-2 proteins, is DGGITQSPKYLFRKEGQNVTLSCEQNLNHDAMYWYRQDPGQGLRLIYYSQIVNDFQKGDIAEGYSVSREKKESFPLTVTSAQKNPTAFYLCASSFDRDYGYTFGSGTRLTVV.